The source of this TCR beta chain is a study of blood T cell repertoires in COVID-19. J lost 7 bases, V lost 5 bases, and 8 bases had no gene match. This CDR3 is built from 13 residues. CDR1 is GTSNPN, CDR2 SVGIG, per germline (reference sequence). Assay: immunoSEQ multiplex PCR; the TCRdb copy retains only in-frame clones and omits some. The sample holds some 180,000 clones, 81% seen once. The V and J genes are TRBV30 and TRBJ1-1; 9 bases line up with TRBD1. The origin of this receptor is a woman in her forties with COVID-19, enrolled during active disease. Sequencing input: peripheral blood. The CDR3 coding sequence is TGTGCCTGGCTGACGACAGGGGGAGTTGAAGCTTTCTTT. Translated: CAWLTTGGVEAFF.